A single sample gave rise to the 28 T cell receptor beta chains below, sequenced in a study of blood T cell repertoires in COVID-19. Profiled with immunoSEQ multiplex PCR; TCRdb holds only in-frame clones, not every one. The repertoire holds some 99,000 clones, with approximately 90% as singletons. The sequenced material came from peripheral blood. The receptors originated from a human donor in a cohort sampled during active COVID-19.

This chain links TRBV15 with TRBJ2-7; 10 bases are a match to TRBD2. Germline V gene lookup returns CDR1 LNHNV and CDR2 YYDKDF (reference sequence). V lost 8 bases to trimming and J lost 1 base; unmatched junction nucleotides: 8. There are 15 residues in the CDR3. In nucleotides, the CDR3 is TGTGCCACCGGCCGAACTAGCGGGAATTCCTACGAGCAGTACTTC. It specifies CATGRTSGNSYEQYF.

The rearrangement uses TRBV9 and TRBJ2-1; 7 bases agree with TRBD2. In germline, CDR1 is SGDLS, CDR2 YYNGEE. The CDR3 totals 14 residues. With 3 bases clipped from V and 5 bases from J, the junction kept 5 bases outside the gene matches. The CDR3 DNA follows: TGTGCCAGCAGCGCTGGTCTAGCGGACAATGAGCAGTTCTTC. Translating it yields CASSAGLADNEQFF.

The chain combines TRBV5-1 with TRBJ1-4, with D hard to call. Trimming removed 0 bases at V and 0 bases at J, with 9 bases between. The CDR3 is 16 residues long. Germline CDR1 is SGHRS and CDR2 is YFSETQ. For the CDR3, the DNA is TGCGCCAGCAGCTTGGATCCCGGTGCAACTAATGAAAAACTGTTTTTT. Translation gives CASSLDPGATNEKLFF.

Only one count was recorded for this clone. The chain carries TRBV9 and TRBJ1-4; 8 nucleotides align to TRBD1. The CDR3 length is 15 residues. The ends lost 0 bases at V and 8 bases at J; junction bases unmatched: 6. Per germline, CDR1 SGDLS and CDR2 YYNGEE. The CDR3 spells CASSVAQGAREKLFF. CDR3 sequence (DNA): TGTGCCAGCAGCGTAGCTCAGGGGGCGAGGGAAAAACTGTTTTTT.

The gene calls are TRBV7-3 and TRBJ2-1, with 9 bases that match TRBD2. Germline loops: CDR1 SGHTA, CDR2 FQGTGA. The V and J ends lost 2 bases and 6 bases, in that order; junction bases with no gene match: 2. The CDR3 covers 14 residues. The CDR3 loop reads CASSLLAGPNEQFF. In DNA, the CDR3 is TGTGCCAGCAGCTTACTAGCGGGACCCAATGAGCAGTTCTTC.

The CDR3 DNA sequence: TGTGCCAGCAGCGAGGGGACTAGCACAGATACGCAGTATTTT. The encoded protein is CASSEGTSTDTQYF. V usage is TRBV9 and J usage is TRBJ2-3; possible D gene TRBD2, 6 bases. The CDR3 covers 14 residues. Germline CDR1 and CDR2: SGDLS and YYNGEE. V lost 3 bases to trimming and J lost 0 bases, with 8 bases between them.

The genes are TRBV27 and TRBJ2-3, with D possibly matching TRBD1 (6 bases). Germline lookup yields CDR1 MNHEY and CDR2 SMNVEV (reference sequence). The V end lost 5 bases, the J end lost 2 bases, and 14 bases lay between the germline ends. This CDR3 comprises 15 residues. CDR3 sequence reads: CASSSRGQHTDTQYF. As DNA, the CDR3 is TGTGCCAGCAGTAGCAGAGGACAGCACACAGATACGCAGTATTTT.

This chain uses TRBV10-3 with TRBJ2-1; 9 bases align to TRBD2. Germline CDR1 reads ENHRY; CDR2 reads SYGVKD. V lost 10 bases, J lost 1 base, and 5 bases stayed unmatched. The CDR3 spans 14 residues. The CDR3 coding sequence is TGTGCCACGAGGACTAGCGATTCCTACAATGAGCAGTTCTTC. This sequence encodes CATRTSDSYNEQFF.

The V and J genes are TRBV24-1 and TRBJ1-5; 7 bases map to TRBD1. With V trimmed by 4 bases and J by 3 bases, 11 bases remained unmatched. CDR3 length equals 17 residues. Germline V gene sequence: CDR1 KGHDR, CDR2 SFDVKD. This CDR3 is CATSDSRGQTYNQPQHF. Here the CDR3 DNA reads TGTGCCACCAGTGACTCTAGGGGACAGACATACAATCAGCCCCAGCATTTT.

The V gene is TRBV29-1, the J gene TRBJ1-5, with 9 bases identical to TRBD1. Germline CDR1 is SQVTM and CDR2 is ANQGSEA. J was trimmed by 6 bases and V by 4 bases; bases with no gene match: 7. This CDR3 comprises 14 residues. CDR3: CSVATGTGTQPQHF. The CDR3, as DNA: TGCAGCGTTGCCACCGGGACAGGGACTCAGCCCCAGCATTTT.

The genes are TRBV11-1 and TRBJ2-3; no clear D gene. The germline V gene encodes CDR1 SGHAT and CDR2 FQDESV (reference sequence). The CDR3 has 14 amino acids. V lost 7 bases to trimming and J lost 2 bases, with 13 bases between them. For the CDR3, the DNA is TGTGCCAGCACCCTAGAACCGTTCACAGATACGCAGTATTTT. Translating gives CASTLEPFTDTQYF.

This chain links TRBV6-4 with TRBJ1-6; D is perhaps TRBD1 (6 bases). Germline-derived CDR1 and CDR2 are MRHNA and SNTAGT. This CDR3 has 16 residues. The V end was cut by 6 bases, the J end by 0 bases, with 12 bases between. This CDR3 is CASRRDISSYNSPLHF. CDR3 bases: TGTGCCAGCAGAAGGGACATCAGCTCCTATAATTCACCCCTCCACTTT.

This clone turned up a few times. The chain joins TRBV21-1 to TRBJ2-1; the table gives TRBD2 as D, unverified against the DNA. TRBV21-1 is designated a pseudogene. The CDR3 has 16 residues. The CDR3 loop is CASTKGLRERDNEQFF. The CDR3 region has the DNA TGTGCCAGCACCAAGGGGTTGCGGGAGAGGGACAATGAGCAGTTCTTC.

This sequence joins TRBV21-1 and TRBJ1-1; TRBD1 is the table's D call and was not checked against the DNA. TRBV21-1 is given as a pseudogene. The CDR3 loop spans 15 amino acids. CDR3 amino acids: CASSKGADMNTEAFF. The CDR3 nucleotides read TGTGCCAGCAGCAAAGGGGCCGACATGAACACTGAAGCTTTCTTT.

J is TRBJ1-4 and V is TRBV9; D perhaps matches TRBD1 (5 bases). Germline values: CDR1 SGDLS, CDR2 YYNGEE. Trimming cost V 0 bases and J 6 bases, with 12 bases left between them. The CDR3 is 15 amino acids. CDR3: CASSVAPGTDEKLFF. In DNA form, the CDR3 reads TGTGCCAGCAGCGTAGCTCCCGGGACTGATGAAAAACTGTTTTTT. The entire variable domain, with the rest obtained from reference TRBV9 and TRBJ1-4, is as follows: DSGVTQTPKHLITATGQRVTLRCSPRSGDLSVYWYQQSLDQGLQFLIQYYNGEERAKGNILERFSAQQFPDLHSELNLSSLELGDSALYFCASSVAPGTDEKLFFGSGTQLSVL.

The chain has TRBV9 and TRBJ2-7, with 11 nucleotides matching TRBD2. Losses at the gene ends were 4 bases for V and 2 bases for J; bases not matched to a gene: 2. The CDR3 runs to 14 residues. Germline-derived CDR1 and CDR2 are SGDLS and YYNGEE. This chain's CDR3 is CASSLTSGTYEQYF. CDR3 nucleotide sequence: TGTGCCAGCAGCCTGACTAGCGGGACCTACGAGCAGTACTTC.

This chain connects TRBV25-1 to TRBJ2-7, with 8 positions matching TRBD2. The CDR3 runs 15 residues. Germline V CDR1 and CDR2: MGHDK, SYGVNS. The V segment lost 4 bases and the J segment 1 base; nucleotides outside the gene matches: 6. CDR3: CASSGAGGASYEQYF. The CDR3, as DNA: TGTGCCAGCAGTGGAGCCGGGGGGGCATCCTACGAGCAGTACTTC.

The rearrangement links TRBV27 to TRBJ2-7; 8 bases align to TRBD2. V was pared by 5 bases and J by 2 bases, with 2 bases of the junction left unmatched. From germline, CDR1 is MNHEY and CDR2 SMNVEV (reference sequence). The CDR3 is 13 residues long. This chain's CDR3 is CASSRAGAYEQYF. CDR3 DNA: TGTGCCAGCAGTAGAGCGGGAGCCTACGAGCAGTACTTC.

This clone was detected once. The rearrangement uses TRBV5-4 and TRBJ2-6, with D maybe TRBD1 (8 bases). The CDR3 runs to 17 residues. Germline CDR1 is SGHNT and CDR2 is YYREEE (reference sequence). The V end lost 1 base, the J end lost 2 bases, and 13 bases lay between the germline ends. This CDR3 is CASSLNRGGAGANVLTF. The CDR3 DNA reads as TGTGCCAGCAGCTTGAACAGGGGGGGCGCTGGGGCCAACGTCCTGACTTTC.

The V gene is TRBV7-9, the J gene TRBJ1-4; D is uncertain. Germline V CDR1 and CDR2: SEHNR, FQNEAQ (reference sequence). This CDR3 spans 15 amino acids. Deletions cut 5 bases from V and 0 bases from J, with 10 bases between. CDR3 in DNA: TGTGCCAGCAGCGTTCCCGTATCAACTAATGAAAAACTGTTTTTT. Its protein is CASSVPVSTNEKLFF. The full variable domain, rest sourced from reference TRBV7-9 and TRBJ1-4, is DTGVSQNPRHKITKRGQNVTFRCDPISEHNRLYWYRQTLGQGPEFLTYFQNEAQLEKSRLLSDRFSAERPKGSFSTLEIQRTEQGDSAMYLCASSVPVSTNEKLFFGSGTQLSVL.

V usage is TRBV7-7 and J usage is TRBJ1-2; 11 nucleotides match TRBD1. This CDR3 region has 15 residues. With V trimmed by 5 bases and J by 6 bases, 8 bases remained unmatched. Germline assignment: CDR1 SSHAT and CDR2 FNYEAQ (reference sequence). This CDR3 reads CASSRGQGENHGYTF. The CDR3 region has the DNA TGTGCCAGCAGCAGGGGACAGGGGGAAAATCATGGCTACACCTTC.

The chain recombines TRBV19 with TRBJ2-3; tentative D call: TRBD2 (6 bases). Trimming took 0 bases from V and 0 from J, leaving 10 bases between them. This CDR3 region has 16 residues. Looked up from germline, CDR1 is LNHDA and CDR2 is SQIVND (reference sequence). This chain's CDR3 is CASSIEDYTSTDTQYF. CDR3 bases: TGTGCCAGTAGTATAGAGGACTACACTAGCACAGATACGCAGTATTTT.

The gene calls are TRBV18 and TRBJ2-2; 8 bases agree with TRBD2. This CDR3 comprises 18 residues. Germline values: CDR1 KGHSH, CDR2 LQKENI. V lost 1 base to trimming and J lost 3 bases; unmatched junction nucleotides: 10. CDR3 residues: CASSPLAGGSLHTGELFF. The CDR3, as DNA: TGTGCCAGCTCACCACTCGCGGGGGGATCCCTCCACACCGGGGAGCTGTTTTTT.

Regarding this clone: Germline and junction disagree at one end, which may indicate a read error. This chain joins TRBV7-2 and TRBJ1-1; TRBD1 aligns across 7 bases. The CDR3 loop spans 12 amino acids. The germline CDR1 and CDR2 sequences are SGHTA and FQGNSA. The CDR3, as DNA: TGTGCCAGCAGCTTAGTGGGGGTTGGGGGACAGTTT. This translates into CASSLVGVGGQF.

The chain combines TRBV9 with TRBJ1-1; 10 bases align to TRBD1. V lost 0 bases, J lost 5 bases, and 7 bases stayed unmatched. This CDR3 has 16 amino acids. Germline V gene data show CDR1 as SGDLS and CDR2 as YYNGEE. The CDR3 DNA follows: TGTGCCAGCAGCGTAGGGCCAGGACAGGGGGGGACTGAAGCTTTCTTT. It is translated as CASSVGPGQGGTEAFF.

V and J are TRBV13 and TRBJ2-1, with 7 nucleotides matching TRBD2. This CDR3 is built from 15 residues. Germline trimming cut 5 bases from V and 1 base from J; bases unmatched to any gene: 5. Germline V gives CDR1 PRHDT, CDR2 FYEKMQ (reference sequence). CDR3 sequence: CASSGASGSYNEQFF. CDR3 nucleotides: TGTGCCAGCAGCGGGGCTAGCGGTTCCTACAATGAGCAGTTCTTC.

The V call is TRBV4-1, the J call TRBJ2-5; 8 nucleotides line up with TRBD1. V lost 4 bases and J lost 4; bases outside the gene matches: 5. The V gene's germline CDR1 is MGHRA and CDR2 YSYEKL. The CDR3 is made up of 14 amino acids. The CDR3 loop is CASSLTGTGETQYF. The CDR3, as DNA: TGCGCCAGCAGCCTCACCGGGACAGGAGAGACCCAGTACTTC.

The chain recombines TRBV5-1 with TRBJ2-1; perhaps TRBD2 as D (5 bases). The V gene's germline CDR1 is SGHRS and CDR2 YFSETQ. This CDR3 is 15 amino acids long. V lost 0 bases and J lost 4, with 11 bases in between. The chain's CDR3 is CASSLGTLNYNEQFF. CDR3 coding DNA: TGCGCCAGCAGCTTGGGGACTCTCAATTACAATGAGCAGTTCTTC.